Listed below are T cell receptor beta chains from one sample, sequenced in a study of T cells in localized non-small cell lung cancer. Method: immunoSEQ multiplex PCR; TCRdb's copy keeps in-frame clones and lacks some. This sample has tens of thousands of clones, with roughly 89% found just once. The starting material was peripheral blood mononuclear cells, obtained before any cancer treatment. These receptors originate from a male donor at least 60 years old with stage II lung adenocarcinoma. The CDR3 runs from the conserved cysteine through the conserved F or W. Clone sizes are given selectively: once, few, many, or a class where the clone is expanded.

>TRBV19|TRBJ2-1|-|16
CASSIRDRTGWSEQFF
>TRBV5-4|TRBJ1-2|-|15
CASSLVWETNYGYTF
>TRBV15|TRBJ2-5|-|15
CATSRDRTGEETQYF
>TRBV19|TRBJ1-1|-|11
CASSPGSEAFF
>TRBV7-2|TRBJ2-3|-|13
CASSSGGTDTQYF
>TRBV4-1|TRBJ2-3|-|16
CASSQERLAATDTQYF
>TRBV27|TRBJ2-7|-|15
CASSLSTGSSYEQYF
>TRBV7-3|TRBJ2-4|once|13
CASSLQRENIQYF
>TRBV5-1|TRBJ2-7|-|15
CASSFDAGGAYEQYF
>TRBV2|TRBJ2-1|-|13
CAGSGTNYNEQFF
>TRBV27|TRBJ1-1|-|14
CASSLSGIGTEAFF